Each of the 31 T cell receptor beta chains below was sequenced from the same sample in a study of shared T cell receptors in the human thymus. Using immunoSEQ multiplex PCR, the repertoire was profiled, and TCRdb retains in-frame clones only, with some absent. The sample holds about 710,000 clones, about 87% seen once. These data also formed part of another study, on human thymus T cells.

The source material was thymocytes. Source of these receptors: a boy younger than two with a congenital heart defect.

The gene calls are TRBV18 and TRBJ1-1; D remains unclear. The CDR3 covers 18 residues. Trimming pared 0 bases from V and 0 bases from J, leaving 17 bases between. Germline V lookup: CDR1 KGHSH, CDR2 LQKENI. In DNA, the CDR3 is TGTGCCAGCTCACCACCGCTGGGAGGGCCTCATATGAACACTGAAGCTTTCTTT. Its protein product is CASSPPLGGPHMNTEAFF.

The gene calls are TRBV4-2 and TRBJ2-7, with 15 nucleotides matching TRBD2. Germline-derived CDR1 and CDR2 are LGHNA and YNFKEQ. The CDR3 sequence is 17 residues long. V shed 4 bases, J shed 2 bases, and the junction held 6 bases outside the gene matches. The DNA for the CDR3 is TGTGCCAGCAGCCTAACCGGACTAGCGGGGGGGACCTACGAGCAGTACTTC. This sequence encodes CASSLTGLAGGTYEQYF.

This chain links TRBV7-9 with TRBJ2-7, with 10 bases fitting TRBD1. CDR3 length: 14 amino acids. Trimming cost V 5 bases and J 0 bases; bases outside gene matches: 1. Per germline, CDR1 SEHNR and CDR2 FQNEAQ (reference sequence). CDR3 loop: CASSRDRGSYEQYF. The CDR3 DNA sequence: TGTGCCAGCAGCCGGGACAGGGGCTCCTACGAGCAGTACTTC.

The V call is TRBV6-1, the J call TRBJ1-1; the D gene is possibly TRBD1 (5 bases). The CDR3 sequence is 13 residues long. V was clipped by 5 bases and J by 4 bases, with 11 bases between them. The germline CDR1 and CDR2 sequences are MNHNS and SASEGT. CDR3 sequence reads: CASSRQRLTEAFF. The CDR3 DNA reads TGTGCCAGCAGTCGACAGAGACTCACTGAAGCTTTCTTT.

This CDR3 reads CASSQQAFYEQYF. CDR3 in DNA: TGCGCCAGCAGCCAGCAGGCTTTCTACGAGCAGTACTTC. The chain is built from TRBV4-1 and TRBJ2-7, with unresolved D. The CDR3 length is 13 residues. V was cut by 3 bases and J by 3 bases, with 9 bases left in between. The germline V gene has CDR1 MGHRA and CDR2 YSYEKL.

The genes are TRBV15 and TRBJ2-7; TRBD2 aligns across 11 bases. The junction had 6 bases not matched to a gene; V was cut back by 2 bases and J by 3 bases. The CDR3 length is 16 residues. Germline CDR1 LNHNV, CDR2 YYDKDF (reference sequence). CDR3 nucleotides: TGTGCCACCAGCAGACCAACTAGCGGGGGCCTCTACGAGCAGTACTTC. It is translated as CATSRPTSGGLYEQYF. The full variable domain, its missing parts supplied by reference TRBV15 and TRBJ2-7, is DAMVIQNPRYQVTQFGKPVTLSCSQTLNHNVMYWYQQKSSQAPKLLFHYYDKDFNNEADTPDNFQSRRPNTSFCFLDIRSPGLGDTAMYLCATSRPTSGGLYEQYFGPGTRLTVT.

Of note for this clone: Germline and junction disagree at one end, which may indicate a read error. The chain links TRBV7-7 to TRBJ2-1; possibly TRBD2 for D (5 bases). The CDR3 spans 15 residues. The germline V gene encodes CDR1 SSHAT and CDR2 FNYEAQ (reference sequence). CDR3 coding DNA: TGTGCTAGCAGCTTAAAATGGGAGAAGGCCAATGAGCAGTTCTTC. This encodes CASSLKWEKANEQFF.

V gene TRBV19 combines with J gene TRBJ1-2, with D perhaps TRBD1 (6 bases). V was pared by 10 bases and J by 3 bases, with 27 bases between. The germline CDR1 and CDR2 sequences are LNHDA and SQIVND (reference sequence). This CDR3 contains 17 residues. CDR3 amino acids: CATQCSSKPGGDYGYTF. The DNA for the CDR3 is TGTGCCACCCAATGCTCCTCGAAACCGGGGGGCGACTATGGCTACACCTTC. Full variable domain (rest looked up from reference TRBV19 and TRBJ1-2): DGGITQSPKYLFRKEGQNVTLSCEQNLNHDAMYWYRQDPGQGLRLIYYSQIVNDFQKGDIAEGYSVSREKKESFPLTVTSAQKNPTAFYLCATQCSSKPGGDYGYTFGSGTRLTVV.

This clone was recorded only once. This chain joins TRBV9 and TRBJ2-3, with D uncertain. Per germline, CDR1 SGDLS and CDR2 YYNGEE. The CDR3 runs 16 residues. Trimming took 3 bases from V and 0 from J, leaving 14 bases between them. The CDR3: CASSAQDSLSTDTQYF. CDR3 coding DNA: TGTGCCAGCAGCGCCCAGGATTCTCTTAGCACAGATACGCAGTATTTT.

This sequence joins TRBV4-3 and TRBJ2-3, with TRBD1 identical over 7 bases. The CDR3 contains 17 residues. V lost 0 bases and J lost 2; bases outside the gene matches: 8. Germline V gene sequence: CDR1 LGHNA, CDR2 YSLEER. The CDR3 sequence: CASSQERTGQVTDTQYF. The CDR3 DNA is TGCGCCAGCAGCCAAGAACGGACAGGCCAAGTCACAGATACGCAGTATTTT.

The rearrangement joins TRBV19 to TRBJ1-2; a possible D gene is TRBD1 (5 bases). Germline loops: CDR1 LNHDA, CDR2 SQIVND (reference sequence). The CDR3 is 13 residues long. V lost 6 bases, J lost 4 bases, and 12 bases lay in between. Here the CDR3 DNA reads TGTGCCAGTAGGGGCAGGGAAGGCTATGGCTACACCTTC. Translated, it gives CASRGREGYGYTF.

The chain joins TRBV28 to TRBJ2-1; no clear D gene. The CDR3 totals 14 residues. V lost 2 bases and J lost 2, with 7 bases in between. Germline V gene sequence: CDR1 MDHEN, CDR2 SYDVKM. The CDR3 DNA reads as TGTGCCAGCAGTTTAGCCGAGACCTACAATGAGCAGTTCTTC. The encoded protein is CASSLAETYNEQFF.

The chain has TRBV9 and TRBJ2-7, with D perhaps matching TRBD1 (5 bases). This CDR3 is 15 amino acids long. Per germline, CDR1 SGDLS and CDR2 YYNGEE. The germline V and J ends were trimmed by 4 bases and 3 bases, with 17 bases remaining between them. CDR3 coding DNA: TGTGCCAGCAGCCCCAGTAGGGGTAACGACTACGAGCAGTACTTC. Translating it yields CASSPSRGNDYEQYF.

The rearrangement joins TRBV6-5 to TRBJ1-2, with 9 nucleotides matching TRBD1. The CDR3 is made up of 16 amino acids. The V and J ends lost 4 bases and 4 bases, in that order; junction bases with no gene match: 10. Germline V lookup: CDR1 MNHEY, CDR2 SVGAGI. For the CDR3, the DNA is TGTGCCAGCAGTTTCGCCCGGACAGGGGAGACCTATGGCTACACCTTC. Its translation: CASSFARTGETYGYTF.

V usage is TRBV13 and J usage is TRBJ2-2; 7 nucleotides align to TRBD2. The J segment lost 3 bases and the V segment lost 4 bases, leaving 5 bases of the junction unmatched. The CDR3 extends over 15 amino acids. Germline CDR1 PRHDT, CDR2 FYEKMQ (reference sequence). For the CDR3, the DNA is TGTGCCAGCAGCTCGTTCGGGAGGTACACCGGGGAGCTGTTTTTT. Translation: CASSSFGRYTGELFF.

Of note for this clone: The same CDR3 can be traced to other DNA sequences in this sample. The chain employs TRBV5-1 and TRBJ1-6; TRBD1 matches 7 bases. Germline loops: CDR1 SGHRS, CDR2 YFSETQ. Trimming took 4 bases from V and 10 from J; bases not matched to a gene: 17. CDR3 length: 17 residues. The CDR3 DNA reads TGCGCCAGCAGCAGACATCCCAGGGGGAATGAGAAATCACCCCTCCACTTT. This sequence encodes CASSRHPRGNEKSPLHF. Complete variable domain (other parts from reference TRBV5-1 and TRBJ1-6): KAGVTQTPRYLIKTRGQQVTLSCSPISGHRSVSWYQQTPGQGLQFLFEYFSETQRNKGNFPGRFSGRQFSNSRSEMNVSTLELGDSALYLCASSRHPRGNEKSPLHFGNGTRLTVT.

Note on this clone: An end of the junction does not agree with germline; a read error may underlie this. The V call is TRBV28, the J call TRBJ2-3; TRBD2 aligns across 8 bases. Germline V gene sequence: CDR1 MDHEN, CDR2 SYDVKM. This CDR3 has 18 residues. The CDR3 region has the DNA TGTACCAGCTCAGTTTATGGAAGGCTAGCGGGCCGCCGGGGGACGCAGTATTTT. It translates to CTSSVYGRLAGRRGTQYF.

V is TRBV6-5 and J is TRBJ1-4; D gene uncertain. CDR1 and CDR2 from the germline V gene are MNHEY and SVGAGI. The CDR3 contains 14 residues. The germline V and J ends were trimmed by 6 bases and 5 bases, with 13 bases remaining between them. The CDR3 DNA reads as TGTGCCAGCAGCCCGGGGAGCTCCAATGAAAAACTGTTTTTT. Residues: CASSPGSSNEKLFF.

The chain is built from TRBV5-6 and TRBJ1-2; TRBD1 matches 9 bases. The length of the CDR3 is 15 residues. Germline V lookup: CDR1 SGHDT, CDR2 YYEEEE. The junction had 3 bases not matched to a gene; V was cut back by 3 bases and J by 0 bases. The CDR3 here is CASSYRDRANYGYTF. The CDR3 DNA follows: TGTGCCAGCAGCTACCGGGACAGGGCTAACTATGGCTACACCTTC.

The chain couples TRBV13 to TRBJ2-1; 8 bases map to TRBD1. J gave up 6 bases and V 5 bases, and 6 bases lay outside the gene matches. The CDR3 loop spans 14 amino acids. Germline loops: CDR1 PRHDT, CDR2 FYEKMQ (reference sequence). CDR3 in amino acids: CASSHRTGTNEQFF. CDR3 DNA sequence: TGTGCCAGCAGCCACAGGACAGGGACCAATGAGCAGTTCTTC.

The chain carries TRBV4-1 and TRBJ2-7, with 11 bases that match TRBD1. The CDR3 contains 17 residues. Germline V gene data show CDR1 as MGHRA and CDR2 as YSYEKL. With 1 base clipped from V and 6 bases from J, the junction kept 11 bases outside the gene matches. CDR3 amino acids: CASSQAGTGGRIREQYF. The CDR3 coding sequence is TGCGCCAGCAGCCAAGCCGGGACAGGGGGGAGAATACGCGAGCAGTACTTC.

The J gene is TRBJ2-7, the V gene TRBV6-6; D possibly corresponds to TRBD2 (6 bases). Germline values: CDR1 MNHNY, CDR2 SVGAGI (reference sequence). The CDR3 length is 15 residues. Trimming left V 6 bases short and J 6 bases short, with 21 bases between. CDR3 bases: TGTGCCAGCAGACCCGCGGGGTCCCACGGGCTCGAGCAGTACTTC. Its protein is CASRPAGSHGLEQYF.

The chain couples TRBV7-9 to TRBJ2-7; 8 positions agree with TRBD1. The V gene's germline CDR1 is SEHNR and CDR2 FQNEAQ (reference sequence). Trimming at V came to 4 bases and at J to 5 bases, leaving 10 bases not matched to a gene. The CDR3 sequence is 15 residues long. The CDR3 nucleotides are TGTGCCAGCAGCTCAGGCCAGGGGGCCGACCACGAGCAGTACTTC. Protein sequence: CASSSGQGADHEQYF.

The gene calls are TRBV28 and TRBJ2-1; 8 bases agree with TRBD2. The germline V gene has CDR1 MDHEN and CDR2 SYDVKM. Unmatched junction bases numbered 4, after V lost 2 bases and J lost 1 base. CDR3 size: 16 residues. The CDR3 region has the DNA TGTGCCAGCAGTTTAGGGACTAGGCCGTCCTACAATGAGCAGTTCTTC. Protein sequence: CASSLGTRPSYNEQFF.

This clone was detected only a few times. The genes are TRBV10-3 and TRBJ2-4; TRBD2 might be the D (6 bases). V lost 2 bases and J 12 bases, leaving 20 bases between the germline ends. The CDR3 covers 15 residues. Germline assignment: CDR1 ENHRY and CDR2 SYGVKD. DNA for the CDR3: TGTGCCATCAGTGAGATCCCGGGGGTCTTCTACGCTCAGTACTTC. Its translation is CAISEIPGVFYAQYF.

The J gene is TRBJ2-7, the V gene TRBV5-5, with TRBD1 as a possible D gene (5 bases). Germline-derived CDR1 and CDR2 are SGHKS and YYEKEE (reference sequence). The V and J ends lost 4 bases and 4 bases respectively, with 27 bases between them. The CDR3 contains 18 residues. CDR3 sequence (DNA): TGTGCCAGCAGCCAAGGTTCGTTTCGAGAGACAGATCGTTACGAGCAGTACTTC. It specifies CASSQGSFRETDRYEQYF.

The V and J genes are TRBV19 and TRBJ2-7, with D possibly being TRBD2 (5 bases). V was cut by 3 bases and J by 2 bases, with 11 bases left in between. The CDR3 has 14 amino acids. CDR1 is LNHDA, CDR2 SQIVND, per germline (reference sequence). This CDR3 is CASSISSSPYEQYF. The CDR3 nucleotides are TGTGCCAGTAGTATTTCTTCTAGCCCCTACGAGCAGTACTTC.

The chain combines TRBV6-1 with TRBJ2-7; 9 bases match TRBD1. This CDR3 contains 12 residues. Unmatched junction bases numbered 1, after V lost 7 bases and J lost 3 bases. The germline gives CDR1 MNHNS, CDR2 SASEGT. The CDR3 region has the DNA TGTGCCAGCAAGGACAGGGGCTACGAGCAGTACTTC. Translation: CASKDRGYEQYF.

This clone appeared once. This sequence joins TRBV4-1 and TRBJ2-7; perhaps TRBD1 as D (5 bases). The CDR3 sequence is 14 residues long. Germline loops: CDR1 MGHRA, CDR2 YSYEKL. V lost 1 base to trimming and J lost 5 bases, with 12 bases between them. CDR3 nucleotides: TGCGCCAGCAGCCAAGGTCATAGGGGCCACGAGCAGTACTTC. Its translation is CASSQGHRGHEQYF.

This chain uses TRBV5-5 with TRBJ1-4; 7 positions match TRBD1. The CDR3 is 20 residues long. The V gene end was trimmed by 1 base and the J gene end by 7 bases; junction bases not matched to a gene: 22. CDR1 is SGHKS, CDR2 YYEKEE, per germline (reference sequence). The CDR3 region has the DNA TGTGCCAGCAGCTTGTTTGTAAAGGGGGCGCTTCCACACGAGGGTGAAAAACTGTTTTTT. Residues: CASSLFVKGALPHEGEKLFF.

DNA for the CDR3: TGTGCCACCAGCATCTCGGACAGGGTATTTTGGAATGAAAAACTGTTTTTT. Translating it yields CATSISDRVFWNEKLFF. The chain combines TRBV15 with TRBJ1-4; 8 positions match TRBD1. This CDR3 region has 17 residues. Germline V gene data show CDR1 as LNHNV and CDR2 as YYDKDF (reference sequence). V lost 4 bases to trimming and J lost 5 bases; unmatched junction nucleotides: 12.